This T cell receptor (beta chain) originates from a study of OX40 agonist ivuxolimab in advanced cancers. Study overall: The patients received agonistic anti-OX40 (CD134) antibody ivuxolimab. Partial responses were recorded for three patients, including one with hepatocellular carcinoma and two with cutaneous melanoma.

Sequencing was performed with immunoSEQ multiplex PCR; in TCRdb, only in-frame clones are kept and a portion is missing. The sample has 94,000 or so clones; approximately 84% are singletons. CDR1 is LNHDA and CDR2 is SQIVND in the germline V gene (reference sequence). The CDR3 is made up of 14 amino acids. The V and J ends lost 5 bases and 10 bases, in that order; junction bases with no gene match: 14. The study sampled blood at baseline, cycle 4 day 1, and cycle 7 day 1. The chain carries TRBV19 and TRBJ2-7, with 7 bases matching TRBD2. The source was CD4+ or CD8+ T cells sorted from blood, collected in a trial of the OX40 agonist ivuxolimab. The sequence was collected from an adult with an advanced solid tumor such as melanoma, head and neck, liver or kidney cancer. CDR3 nucleotide sequence: TGTGCCAGTAGTTCCAGAGGGGCGGGAGTTCATCAGTACTTC. As protein: CASSSRGAGVHQYF.